This T cell receptor (beta chain) was sequenced in a study of T cell changes during pregnancy in multiple sclerosis. Germline CDR1 reads MDHEN; CDR2 reads SYDVKM. CDR3 length: 15 amino acids. With 3 bases removed from V and 3 bases from J, the gap between germline ends came to 12 bases. Only in-frame clones appear in the TCRdb table, and some are missing; sequencing was by immunoSEQ multiplex PCR. The sample includes 60,000 to 75,000 clones, roughly 90% seen only once; the top ten take roughly 2%. This receptor was identified in a female donor with multiple sclerosis, enrolled in a pregnancy study. V gene TRBV28 combines with J gene TRBJ1-5, with a possible D match to TRBD1 (5 bases). This specimen consisted of peripheral blood, obtained in the second trimester of pregnancy. CDR3 protein: CASSFRGIDNQPQHF. The CDR3 nucleotides are TGTGCCAGCAGTTTTCGGGGGATTGACAATCAGCCCCAGCATTTT.